Below, 13 T cell receptor beta chains from the same sample are listed, as sequenced in a study of T cell clones after liver transplantation. The table came from immunoSEQ multiplex PCR; TCRdb's copy has only in-frame clones and leaves some out. Of about 120,000 clones in the sample, 90% were seen once. The starting material was CD4+ T cells from blood, obtained 12 months after liver transplant. Receptors were obtained from a human patient who received a liver transplant. Some T cells may be graft donor cells.

The chain uses TRBV5-1 and TRBJ2-1; 8 nucleotides agree with TRBD2. The V gene's germline CDR1 is SGHRS and CDR2 YFSETQ. The J segment lost 15 bases and the V segment lost 3 bases, leaving 17 bases of the junction unmatched. The CDR3 is made up of 15 amino acids. CDR3 DNA sequence: TGCGCCAGCAGCTCTGGCGGTAGCGGGACATCTATGGGGTTCTTC. Translation: CASSSGGSGTSMGFF.

V usage is TRBV19 and J usage is TRBJ2-7; TRBD1 is a possible D gene (6 bases). Trimming cost V 2 bases and J 5 bases, with 19 bases left between them. In germline, CDR1 is LNHDA, CDR2 SQIVND (reference sequence). The CDR3 has 16 residues. The CDR3 reads CASSISSDRLTHEQYF. The CDR3 region has the DNA TGTGCCAGTAGTATATCGTCGGACAGACTTACCCACGAGCAGTACTTC.

This clone has only a few counts. This chain connects TRBV30 to TRBJ1-4, with D maybe TRBD1 (6 bases). V dropped 4 bases and J dropped 6 bases, with 12 bases sitting between them. The CDR3 spans 13 residues. The germline V gene has CDR1 GTSNPN and CDR2 SVGIG (reference sequence). CDR3 nucleotides: TGTGCCTGGAAAAGGCAGGGGTATGAAAAACTGTTTTTT. Encoded protein: CAWKRQGYEKLFF.

The chain carries TRBV14 and TRBJ2-1, with TRBD2 matching over 8 bases. The germline V gene encodes CDR1 SGHDN and CDR2 FVKESK. This CDR3 contains 17 residues. After removal of 8 bases from V and 8 bases from J, the junction contained 20 bases not matched to a gene. CDR3 nucleotides: TGTGCCAGCTCCCCCTACTTAGCGGGACCCTCGGGTGATGAGCAGTTCTTC. Its protein is CASSPYLAGPSGDEQFF. Full variable domain (remainder filled in from reference TRBV14 and TRBJ2-1): EAGVTQFPSHSVIEKGQTVTLRCDPISGHDNLYWYRRVMGKEIKFLLHFVKESKQDESGMPNNRFLAERTGGTYSTLKVQPAELEDSGVYFCASSPYLAGPSGDEQFFGPGTRLTVL.

The genes are TRBV4-1 and TRBJ2-1, with D possibly called TRBD1 or TRBD2 (5 bases each). V was clipped by 4 bases and J by 8 bases, with 12 bases between them. The germline gives CDR1 MGHRA, CDR2 YSYEKL. This CDR3 region has 13 residues. This CDR3 is CASSRLGTDEQFF. Written as DNA, the CDR3 is TGCGCCAGCAGCCGGCTGGGGACCGATGAGCAGTTCTTC.

This clone has a single count. The V gene is TRBV28, the J gene TRBJ1-5, with D possibly matching TRBD1 (5 bases). V lost 5 bases to trimming and J lost 7 bases, with 18 bases between them. CDR3 length equals 15 residues. The V gene's germline CDR1 is MDHEN and CDR2 SYDVKM. The CDR3 sequence: CASSPEVGERQPQHF. The CDR3 DNA reads TGTGCCAGCAGTCCTGAAGTAGGGGAGCGACAGCCCCAGCATTTT.

This clone was seen only once. The chain is built from TRBV9 and TRBJ2-2; D gene uncertain. CDR1 SGDLS and CDR2 YYNGEE come from the germline V gene. V lost 0 bases to trimming and J lost 3 bases, with 6 bases between them. The CDR3 length is 14 residues. The CDR3 DNA follows: TGTGCCAGCAGCGTAGAACGTTACACCGGGGAGCTGTTTTTT. This sequence encodes CASSVERYTGELFF.

The rearrangement uses TRBV18 and TRBJ2-1; D is ambiguous. This CDR3 region has 13 residues. The germline gives CDR1 KGHSH, CDR2 LQKENI. Trimming cost V 3 bases and J 6 bases, with 9 bases left between them. In DNA form, the CDR3 reads TGTGCCAGCTCACCCAAAAGCCCCAATGAGCAGTTCTTC. Its translation is CASSPKSPNEQFF.

This clone was counted a single time. The J gene is TRBJ2-1, the V gene TRBV6-6; 11 positions agree with TRBD2. V trimming: 3 bases; J trimming: 2 bases; junction bases outside the gene matches: 3. This CDR3 has 16 residues. CDR1 is MNHNY, CDR2 SVGAGI, per germline (reference sequence). The DNA of the CDR3 is TGTGCCAGCAGTTATTCGACTAGCGGGACCTACAATGAGCAGTTCTTC. Translated, it gives CASSYSTSGTYNEQFF.

The gene calls are TRBV30 and TRBJ2-7, with TRBD2 matching 14 bases. V lost 5 bases to trimming and J lost 0 bases; unmatched junction nucleotides: 6. CDR1 GTSNPN and CDR2 SVGIG come from the germline V gene (reference sequence). The CDR3 has 16 residues. Here the CDR3 reads CAWPGTSGGYSYEQYF. The CDR3 DNA reads as TGTGCCTGGCCGGGGACTAGCGGGGGATACTCCTACGAGCAGTACTTC.

The genes are TRBV29-1 and TRBJ1-1, with TRBD1 as a possible D gene (6 bases). There are 12 residues in the CDR3. Trimming took 4 bases from V and 6 from J, leaving 12 bases between them. The germline CDR1 and CDR2 sequences are SQVTM and ANQGSEA. The CDR3 protein is CSVALGAAEAFF. CDR3 DNA: TGCAGCGTTGCGCTGGGGGCCGCTGAAGCTTTCTTT.

This sequence joins TRBV29-1 and TRBJ1-1, with a possible D match to TRBD1 (5 bases). The germline gives CDR1 SQVTM, CDR2 ANQGSEA. V gave up 1 base and J gave up 5 bases, with 14 bases separating them. The CDR3 has 14 amino acids. CDR3 in DNA: TGCAGCGTTGAAGGCGAATGGGGGGGAACTGAAGCTTTCTTT. Its protein product is CSVEGEWGGTEAFF.

The chain recombines TRBV9 with TRBJ1-2, with 7 bases lining up with TRBD1. The V gene's germline CDR1 is SGDLS and CDR2 YYNGEE. The J segment lost 7 bases and the V segment lost 0 bases, leaving 6 bases of the junction unmatched. This CDR3 region has 14 residues. For the CDR3, the DNA is TGTGCCAGCAGCGTAGTTGAGGGGGCTGGTGGCTACACCTTC. Amino acids: CASSVVEGAGGYTF. Together with reference TRBV9 and TRBJ1-2, the CDR3 gives the full variable domain: DSGVTQTPKHLITATGQRVTLRCSPRSGDLSVYWYQQSLDQGLQFLIQYYNGEERAKGNILERFSAQQFPDLHSELNLSSLELGDSALYFCASSVVEGAGGYTFGSGTRLTVV.